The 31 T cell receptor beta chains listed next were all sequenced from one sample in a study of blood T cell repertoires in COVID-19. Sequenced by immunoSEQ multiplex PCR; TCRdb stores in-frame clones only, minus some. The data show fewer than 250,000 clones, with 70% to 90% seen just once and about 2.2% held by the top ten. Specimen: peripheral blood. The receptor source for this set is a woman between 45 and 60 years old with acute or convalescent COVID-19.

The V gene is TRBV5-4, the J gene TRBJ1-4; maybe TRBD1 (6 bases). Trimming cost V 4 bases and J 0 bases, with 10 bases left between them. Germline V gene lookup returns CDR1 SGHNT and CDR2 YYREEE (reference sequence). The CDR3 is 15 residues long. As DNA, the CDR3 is TGTGCCAGCAGCCCGGACAGAACAACTAATGAAAAACTGTTTTTT. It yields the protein CASSPDRTTNEKLFF.

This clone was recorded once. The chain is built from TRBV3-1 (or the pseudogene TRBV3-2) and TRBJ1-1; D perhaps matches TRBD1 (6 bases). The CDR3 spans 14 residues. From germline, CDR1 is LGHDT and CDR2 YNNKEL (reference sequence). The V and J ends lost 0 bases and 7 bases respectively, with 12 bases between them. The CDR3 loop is CASSQEGRGYEAFF. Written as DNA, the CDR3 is TGTGCCAGCAGCCAAGAGGGCAGGGGATATGAAGCTTTCTTT.

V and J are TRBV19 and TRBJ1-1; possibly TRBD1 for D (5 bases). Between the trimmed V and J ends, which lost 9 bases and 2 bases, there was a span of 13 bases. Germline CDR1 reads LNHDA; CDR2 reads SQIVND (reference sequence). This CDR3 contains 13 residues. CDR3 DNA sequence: TGTGCCAGCAACCGGGACTTTAACACTGAAGCTTTCTTT. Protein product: CASNRDFNTEAFF.

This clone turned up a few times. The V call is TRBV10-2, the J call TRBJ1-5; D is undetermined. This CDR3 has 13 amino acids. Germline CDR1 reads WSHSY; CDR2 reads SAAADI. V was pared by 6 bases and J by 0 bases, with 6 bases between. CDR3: CASRRTSNQPQHF. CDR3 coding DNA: TGCGCCAGCAGGAGAACTAGCAATCAGCCCCAGCATTTT.

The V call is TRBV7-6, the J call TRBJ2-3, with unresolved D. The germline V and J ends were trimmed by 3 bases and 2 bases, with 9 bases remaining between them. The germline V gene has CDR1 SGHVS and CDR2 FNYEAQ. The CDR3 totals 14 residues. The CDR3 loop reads CASSLRRFTDTQYF. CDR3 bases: TGTGCCAGCAGCTTGCGTCGGTTCACAGATACGCAGTATTTT. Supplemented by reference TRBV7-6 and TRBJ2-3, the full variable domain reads GAGVSQSPRYKVTKRGQDVALRCDPISGHVSLYWYRQALGQGPEFLTYFNYEAQQDKSGLPNDRFSAERPEGSISTLTIQRTEQRDSAMYRCASSLRRFTDTQYFGPGTRLTVL.

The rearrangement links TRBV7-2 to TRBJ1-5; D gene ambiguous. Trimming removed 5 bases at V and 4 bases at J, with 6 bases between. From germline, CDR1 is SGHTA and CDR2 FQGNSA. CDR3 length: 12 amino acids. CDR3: CASSLQNQPQHF. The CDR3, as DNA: TGTGCCAGCAGCCTCCAGAATCAGCCCCAGCATTTT.

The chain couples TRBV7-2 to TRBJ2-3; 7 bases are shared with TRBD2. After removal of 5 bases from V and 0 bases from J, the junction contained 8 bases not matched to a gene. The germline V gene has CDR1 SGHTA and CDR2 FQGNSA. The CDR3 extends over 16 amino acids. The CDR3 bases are TGTGCCAGCAGCCCACTAGCGTTTACTAGCACAGATACGCAGTATTTT. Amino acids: CASSPLAFTSTDTQYF.

The CDR3 sequence is CASSGRAGVEKLFF. Here the CDR3 DNA reads TGTGCCAGCAGCGGGCGGGCTGGAGTAGAAAAACTGTTTTTT. The chain carries TRBV9 and TRBJ1-4; no definite D call. V lost 3 bases and J lost 8, with 14 bases in between. CDR1 is SGDLS and CDR2 is YYNGEE in the germline V gene. This CDR3 comprises 14 residues.

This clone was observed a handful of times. CDR3 in DNA: TGTGCCAGCAGCCCCGGGACTAGCGGGGGATACGAGCAGTACTTC. It yields the protein CASSPGTSGGYEQYF. V gene TRBV9 combines with J gene TRBJ2-7; 14 bases align to TRBD2. Germline V CDR1 and CDR2: SGDLS, YYNGEE. Trimming removed 4 bases from V and 4 bases from J; junction bases left unmatched: 4. The CDR3 runs to 15 residues.

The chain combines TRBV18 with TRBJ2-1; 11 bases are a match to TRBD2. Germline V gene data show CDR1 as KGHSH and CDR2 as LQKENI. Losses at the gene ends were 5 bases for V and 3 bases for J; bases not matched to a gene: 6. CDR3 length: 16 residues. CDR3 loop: CASSSETSGNYNEQFF. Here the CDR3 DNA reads TGTGCCAGCTCATCAGAGACTAGCGGGAACTACAATGAGCAGTTCTTC.

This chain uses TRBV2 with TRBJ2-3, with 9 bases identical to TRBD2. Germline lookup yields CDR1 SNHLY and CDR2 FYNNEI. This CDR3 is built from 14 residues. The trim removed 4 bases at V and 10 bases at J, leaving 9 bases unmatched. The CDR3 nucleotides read TGTGCCAGCAGTGCTTCCGGGACTAGCTTTTCGCAGTATTTT. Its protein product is CASSASGTSFSQYF. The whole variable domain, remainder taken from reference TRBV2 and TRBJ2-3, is EPEVTQTPSHQVTQMGQEVILRCVPISNHLYFYWYRQILGQKVEFLVSFYNNEISEKSEIFDDQFSVERPDGSNFTLKIRSTKLEDSAMYFCASSASGTSFSQYFGPGTRLTVL.

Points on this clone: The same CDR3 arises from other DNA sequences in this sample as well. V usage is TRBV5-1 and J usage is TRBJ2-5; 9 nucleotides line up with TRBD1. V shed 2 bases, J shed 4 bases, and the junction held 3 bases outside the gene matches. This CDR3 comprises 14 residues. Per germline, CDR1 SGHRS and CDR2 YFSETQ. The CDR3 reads CASSLWTGAETQYF. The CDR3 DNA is TGCGCCAGCAGCTTATGGACAGGGGCAGAGACCCAGTACTTC.

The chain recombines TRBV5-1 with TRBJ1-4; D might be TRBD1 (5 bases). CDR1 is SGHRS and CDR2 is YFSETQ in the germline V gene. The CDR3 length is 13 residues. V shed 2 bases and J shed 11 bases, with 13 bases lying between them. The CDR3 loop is CASSLGALDKLFF. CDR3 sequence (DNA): TGCGCCAGCAGCTTAGGGGCCCTGGATAAACTGTTTTTT.

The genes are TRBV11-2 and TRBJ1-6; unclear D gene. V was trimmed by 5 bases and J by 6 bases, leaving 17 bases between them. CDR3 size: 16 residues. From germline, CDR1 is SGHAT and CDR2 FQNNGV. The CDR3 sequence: CASSRTGKPGNSPLHF. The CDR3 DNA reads TGTGCCAGCAGCCGGACGGGGAAGCCGGGTAATTCACCCCTCCACTTT.

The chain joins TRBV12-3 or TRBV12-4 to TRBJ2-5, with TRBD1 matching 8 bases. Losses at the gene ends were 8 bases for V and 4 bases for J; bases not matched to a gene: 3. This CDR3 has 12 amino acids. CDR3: CASRQGLETQYF. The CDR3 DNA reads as TGTGCCAGCCGACAGGGGTTAGAGACCCAGTACTTC.

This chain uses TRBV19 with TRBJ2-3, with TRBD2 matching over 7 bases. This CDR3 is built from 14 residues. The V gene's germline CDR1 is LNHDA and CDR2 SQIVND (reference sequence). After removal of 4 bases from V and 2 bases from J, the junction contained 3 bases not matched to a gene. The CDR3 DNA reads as TGTGCCAGTAGTACACTAGCGACCACAGATACGCAGTATTTT. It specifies CASSTLATTDTQYF.

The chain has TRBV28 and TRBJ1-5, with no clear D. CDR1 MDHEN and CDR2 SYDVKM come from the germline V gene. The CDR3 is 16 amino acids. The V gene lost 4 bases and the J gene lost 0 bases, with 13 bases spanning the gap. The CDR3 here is CASSSEGRGSNQPQHF. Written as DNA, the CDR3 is TGTGCCAGCAGTTCTGAGGGTAGAGGTAGCAATCAGCCCCAGCATTTT.

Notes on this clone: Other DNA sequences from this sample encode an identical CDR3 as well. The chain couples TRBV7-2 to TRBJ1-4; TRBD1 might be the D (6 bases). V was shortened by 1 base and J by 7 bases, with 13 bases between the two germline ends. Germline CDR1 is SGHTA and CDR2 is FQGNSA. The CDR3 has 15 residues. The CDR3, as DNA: TGTGCCAGCAGCTTAGTGGCAGGGGAGGGTGAAAAACTGTTTTTT. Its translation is CASSLVAGEGEKLFF.

The CDR3 nucleotides are TGTGCCAGCAGCCTCGGCAGGGAAGAGACCCAGTACTTC. It specifies CASSLGREETQYF. This rearrangement joins TRBV11-2 to TRBJ2-5; a weak D match, TRBD1 (5 bases). From germline, CDR1 is SGHAT and CDR2 FQNNGV. The CDR3 runs 13 residues. Trimming removed 5 bases at V and 3 bases at J, with 10 bases between.

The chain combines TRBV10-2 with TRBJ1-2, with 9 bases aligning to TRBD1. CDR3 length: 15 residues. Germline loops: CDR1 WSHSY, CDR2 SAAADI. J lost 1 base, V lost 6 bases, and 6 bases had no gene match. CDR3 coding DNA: TGCGCCAGCAGATCCGGGACAGGGAGTAACTATGGCTACACCTTC. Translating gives CASRSGTGSNYGYTF.

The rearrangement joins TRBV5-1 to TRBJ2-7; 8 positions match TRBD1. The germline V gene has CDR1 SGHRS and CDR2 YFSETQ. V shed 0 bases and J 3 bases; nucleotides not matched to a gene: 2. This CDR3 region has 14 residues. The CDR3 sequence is CASSLGQGRYEQYF. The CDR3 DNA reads TGCGCCAGCAGCTTGGGACAGGGGCGCTACGAGCAGTACTTC. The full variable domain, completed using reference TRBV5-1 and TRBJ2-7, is KAGVTQTPRYLIKTRGQQVTLSCSPISGHRSVSWYQQTPGQGLQFLFEYFSETQRNKGNFPGRFSGRQFSNSRSEMNVSTLELGDSALYLCASSLGQGRYEQYFGPGTRLTVT.

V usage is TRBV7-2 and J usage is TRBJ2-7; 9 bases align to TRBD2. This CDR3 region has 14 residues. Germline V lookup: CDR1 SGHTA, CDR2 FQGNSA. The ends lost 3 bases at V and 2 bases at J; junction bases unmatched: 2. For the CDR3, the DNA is TGTGCCAGCAGCTTTAGCGGGGGTCCCTACGAGCAGTACTTC. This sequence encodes CASSFSGGPYEQYF.

CDR3 nucleotides: TGTGCCAGCAGTGACCCGCCCCGCGGGAGTAAGGTCGGGGAGCTGTTTTTT. Translated: CASSDPPRGSKVGELFF. The chain carries TRBV2 and TRBJ2-2; 7 positions agree with TRBD2. Per the germline V gene, CDR1 is SNHLY and CDR2 is FYNNEI. Trimming cost V 3 bases and J 7 bases; bases outside gene matches: 14. The CDR3 extends over 17 amino acids.

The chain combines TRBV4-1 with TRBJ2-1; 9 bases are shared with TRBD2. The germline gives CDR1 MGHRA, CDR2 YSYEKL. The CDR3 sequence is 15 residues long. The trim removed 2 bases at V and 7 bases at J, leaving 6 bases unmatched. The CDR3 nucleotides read TGCGCCAGCAGCCAAAGGACTAGCGTACATAATGAGCAGTTCTTC. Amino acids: CASSQRTSVHNEQFF.

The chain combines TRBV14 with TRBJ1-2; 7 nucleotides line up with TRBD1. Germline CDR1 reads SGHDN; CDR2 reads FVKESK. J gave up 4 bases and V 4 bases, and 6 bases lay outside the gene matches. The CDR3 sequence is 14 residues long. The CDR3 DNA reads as TGTGCCAGCAGCCTAGGGGGCAGCCCCTATGGCTACACCTTC. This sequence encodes CASSLGGSPYGYTF.

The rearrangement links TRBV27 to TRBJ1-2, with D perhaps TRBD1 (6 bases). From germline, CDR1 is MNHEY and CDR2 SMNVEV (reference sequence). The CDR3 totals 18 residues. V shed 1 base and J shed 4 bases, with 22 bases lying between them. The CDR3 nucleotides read TGTGCCAGCAGTTTATATGAGTCGGCGCGGGGGGCGAGCTATGGCTACACCTTC. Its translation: CASSLYESARGASYGYTF.

DNA for the CDR3: TGTGCCAGCAGCTTCCAGGGACAGAACTATGGCTACACCTTC. This translates into CASSFQGQNYGYTF. The chain combines TRBV7-2 with TRBJ1-2; 7 nucleotides match TRBD1. The trim removed 3 bases at V and 2 bases at J, leaving 3 bases unmatched. CDR3 length: 14 amino acids. Germline loops: CDR1 SGHTA, CDR2 FQGNSA.

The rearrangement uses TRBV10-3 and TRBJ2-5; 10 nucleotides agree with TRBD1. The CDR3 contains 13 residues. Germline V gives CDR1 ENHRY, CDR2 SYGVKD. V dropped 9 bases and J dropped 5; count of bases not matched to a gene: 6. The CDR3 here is CAIAGQGWETQYF. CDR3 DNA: TGTGCCATTGCGGGACAGGGGTGGGAGACCCAGTACTTC.

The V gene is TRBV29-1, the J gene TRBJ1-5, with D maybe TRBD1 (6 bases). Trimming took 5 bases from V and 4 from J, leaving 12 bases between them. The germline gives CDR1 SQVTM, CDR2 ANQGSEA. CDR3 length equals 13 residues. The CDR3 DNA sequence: TGCAGCGTTCGGACAGAGATAAATCAGCCCCAGCATTTT. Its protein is CSVRTEINQPQHF.

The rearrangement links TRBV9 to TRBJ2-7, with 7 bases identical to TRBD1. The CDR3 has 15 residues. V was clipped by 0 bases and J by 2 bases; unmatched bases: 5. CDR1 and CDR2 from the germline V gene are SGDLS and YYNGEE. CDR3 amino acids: CASSVGSGQTYEQYF. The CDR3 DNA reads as TGTGCCAGCAGCGTAGGGTCGGGACAGACCTACGAGCAGTACTTC.

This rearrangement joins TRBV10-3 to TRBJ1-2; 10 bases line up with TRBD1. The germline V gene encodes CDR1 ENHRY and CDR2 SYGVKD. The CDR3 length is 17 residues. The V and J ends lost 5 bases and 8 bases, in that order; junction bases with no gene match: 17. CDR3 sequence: CAISSHTFGQGVVGYTF. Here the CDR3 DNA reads TGTGCCATCAGTTCTCACACCTTTGGACAGGGGGTTGTAGGCTACACCTTC.